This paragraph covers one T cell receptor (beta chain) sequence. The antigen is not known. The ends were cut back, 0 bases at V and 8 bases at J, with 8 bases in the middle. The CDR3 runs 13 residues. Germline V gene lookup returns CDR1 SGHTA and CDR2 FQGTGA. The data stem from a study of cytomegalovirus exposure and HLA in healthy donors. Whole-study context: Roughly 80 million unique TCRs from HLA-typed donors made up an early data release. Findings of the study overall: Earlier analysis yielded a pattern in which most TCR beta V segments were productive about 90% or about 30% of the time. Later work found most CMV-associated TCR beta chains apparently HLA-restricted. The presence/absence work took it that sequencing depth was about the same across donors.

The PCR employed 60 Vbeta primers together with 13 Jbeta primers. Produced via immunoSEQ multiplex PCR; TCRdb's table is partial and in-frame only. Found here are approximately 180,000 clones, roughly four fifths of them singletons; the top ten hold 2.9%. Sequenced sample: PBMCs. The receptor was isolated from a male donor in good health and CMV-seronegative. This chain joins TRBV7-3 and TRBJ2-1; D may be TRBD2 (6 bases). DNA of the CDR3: TGTGCCAGCAGCTTAACGAGGAGGGATGAGCAGTTCTTC. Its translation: CASSLTRRDEQFF. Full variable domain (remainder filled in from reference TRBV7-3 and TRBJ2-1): GAGVSQTPSNKVTEKGKYVELRCDPISGHTALYWYRQSLGQGPEFLIYFQGTGAADDSGLPNDRFFAVRPEGSVSTLKIQRTERGDSAVYLCASSLTRRDEQFFGPGTRLTVL.